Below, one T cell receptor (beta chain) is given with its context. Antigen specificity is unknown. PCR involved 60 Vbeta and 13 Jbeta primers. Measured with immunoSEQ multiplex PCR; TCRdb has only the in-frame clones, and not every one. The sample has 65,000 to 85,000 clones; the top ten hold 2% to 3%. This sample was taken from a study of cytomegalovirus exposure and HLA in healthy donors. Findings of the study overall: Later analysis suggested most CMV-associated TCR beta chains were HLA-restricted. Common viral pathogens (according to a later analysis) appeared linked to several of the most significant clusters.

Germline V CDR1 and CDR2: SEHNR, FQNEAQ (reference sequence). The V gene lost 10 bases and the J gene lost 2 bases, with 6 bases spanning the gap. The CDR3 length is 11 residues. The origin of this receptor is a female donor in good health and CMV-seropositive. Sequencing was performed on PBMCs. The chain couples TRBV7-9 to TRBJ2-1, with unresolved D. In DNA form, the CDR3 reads TGTGCCACTCTTCCCTACAATGAGCAGTTCTTC. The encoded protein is CATLPYNEQFF.